This TCR beta chain stems from a study of T cells in Graves' hyperthyroidism and ophthalmopathy. The definition of stable Graves' hyperthyroidism was no ophthalmopathy progression within 18 months. V lost 2 bases to trimming and J lost 0 bases, with 8 bases between them. CDR1 is SGHTA and CDR2 is FQGTGA in the germline V gene. CDR3 length: 15 amino acids. Amplified TCR beta CDR3 regions derived from RNA transcripts. The primer set for the first-round RT-PCR of the TCR CDR3 was HTBI. MiXCR, applied by TCRdb to the multiplex PCR reads, yields one record per CDR3 protein. The table has about 620,000 distinct CDR3 sequences, about 16% seen once. This clonotype has at least ten counts. A single base separates this from a much larger clone, so it may be a read error.

The chain joins TRBV7-3 to TRBJ2-1; D unresolved. The TCR comes from a woman in her thirties with Graves' hyperthyroidism. The sample was blood. CDR3 DNA: TGTGCCAGCAGCTTAGGCGAGAGCTCCTACAATGAGCAGTTCTTC. It is translated as CASSLGESSYNEQFF. The full variable domain, completed using reference TRBV7-3 and TRBJ2-1, is GAGVSQTPSNKVTEKGKYVELRCDPISGHTALYWYRQSLGQGPEFLIYFQGTGAADDSGLPNDRFFAVRPEGSVSTLKIQRTERGDSAVYLCASSLGESSYNEQFFGPGTRLTVL.